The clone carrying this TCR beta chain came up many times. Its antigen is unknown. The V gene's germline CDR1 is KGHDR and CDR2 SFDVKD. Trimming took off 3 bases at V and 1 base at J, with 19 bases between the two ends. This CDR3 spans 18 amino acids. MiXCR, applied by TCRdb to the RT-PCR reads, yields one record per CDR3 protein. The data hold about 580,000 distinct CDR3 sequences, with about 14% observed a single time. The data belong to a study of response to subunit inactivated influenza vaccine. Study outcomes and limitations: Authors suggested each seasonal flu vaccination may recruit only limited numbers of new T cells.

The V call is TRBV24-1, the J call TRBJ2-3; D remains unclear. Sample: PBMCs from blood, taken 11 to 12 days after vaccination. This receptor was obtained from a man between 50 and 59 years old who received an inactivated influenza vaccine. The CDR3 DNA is TGTGCCACCAGTGATGGGCAAGCCCTCCACGACGGCACAGATACGCAGTATTTT. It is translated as CATSDGQALHDGTDTQYF.